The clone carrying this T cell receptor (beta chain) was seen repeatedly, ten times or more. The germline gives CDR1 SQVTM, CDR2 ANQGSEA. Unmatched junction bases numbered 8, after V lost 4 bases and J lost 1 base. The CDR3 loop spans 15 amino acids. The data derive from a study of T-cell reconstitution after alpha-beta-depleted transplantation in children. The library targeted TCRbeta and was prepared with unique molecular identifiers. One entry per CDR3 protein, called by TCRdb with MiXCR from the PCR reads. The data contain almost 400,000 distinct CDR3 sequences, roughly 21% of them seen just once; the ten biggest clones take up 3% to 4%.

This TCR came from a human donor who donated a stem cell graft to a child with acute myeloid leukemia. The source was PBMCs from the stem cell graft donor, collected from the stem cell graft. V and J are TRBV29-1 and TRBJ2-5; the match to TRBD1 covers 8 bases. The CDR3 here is CSVADLGQGQETQYF. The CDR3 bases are TGCAGCGTTGCTGATCTCGGACAGGGCCAAGAGACCCAGTACTTC.